This T cell receptor (beta chain) was recovered during a study of CD8 T cells in ankylosing spondylitis. Whole-study results and caveats: For ankylosing spondylitis blood, a TCR beta motif of 7 or 8 highly homologous variants appeared characteristic.

The junction had 6 bases not matched to a gene; V was cut back by 6 bases and J by 6 bases. Germline values: CDR1 SGHTA, CDR2 FQGNSA. This CDR3 has 15 residues. A note on this clonotype: Its antigen remains unknown.

The TCR beta libraries were generated through quantitative 5'-RACE incorporating molecular barcodes. In TCRdb, the 5' RACE reads were re-called with MiXCR into one record per CDR3 protein. The data contain about 450,000 distinct CDR3 sequences, 25% to 30% of them singletons. The chain joins TRBV7-2 to TRBJ2-1; 12 bases line up with TRBD2. This receptor was obtained from a male donor with ankylosing spondylitis. The specimen was blood, either unsorted or a sorted T cell fraction (not recorded which). The CDR3 DNA reads as TGTGCCAGCAGGTCCGGGACTAGCGGGTTCAATGAGCAGTTCTTC. It encodes CASRSGTSGFNEQFF.